This TCR beta chain was sequenced in a study of T cell changes during pregnancy in multiple sclerosis. The method was immunoSEQ multiplex PCR; TCRdb's version includes in-frame clones alone and lacks a portion of them. The sample holds roughly 80,000 clones, under 95% seen once. The length of the CDR3 is 13 residues. CDR1 is SNHLY and CDR2 is FYNNEI in the germline V gene. The ends were cut back, 1 base at V and 6 bases at J, with 7 bases in the middle. This clonotype was sampled from a female donor with multiple sclerosis, enrolled in a pregnancy study. The chain uses TRBV2 and TRBJ1-5; D perhaps matches TRBD1 (5 bases). This specimen consisted of peripheral blood, obtained before pregnancy. CDR3 amino acids: CASSEGGVQPQHF. CDR3 DNA sequence: TGTGCCAGCAGTGAAGGGGGGGTTCAGCCCCAGCATTTT.